This entry features one T cell receptor (beta chain) sequence. The sample comes from a study of blood T cell repertoires in COVID-19. On the study more broadly: Researchers got acute and convalescent COVID-19 samples from the United States, Italy and Spain. T cells, B-cell-depleted T cells, or PBMCs supplied cDNA or gDNA.

In the source study's methods: Amplification of reference gene primers provided the estimated nucleated cell counts. Some clones are missing from TCRdb's copy, which holds only in-frame ones; the method was immunoSEQ multiplex PCR. V and J calls and clone size are those listed in that table; D and trimming were worked out from the DNA. The repertoire holds 300,000 to 400,000 clones, with more than 70% as singletons. The CDR3 spans 15 residues. V lost 2 bases to trimming and J lost 9 bases, with 18 bases between them. Germline CDR1 SGHTA, CDR2 FQGTGA. The chain combines TRBV7-3 with TRBJ2-3; D is possibly TRBD1 (5 bases). The TCR comes from a man aged 25 to 45 with active or convalescent COVID-19. Input material: peripheral blood. The chain's CDR3 is CASSLGLGPPGTQYF. For the CDR3, the DNA is TGTGCCAGCAGCTTAGGATTGGGCCCTCCAGGGACGCAGTATTTT.